Sequencing of this T cell receptor (beta chain) was carried out in a study of radiotherapy plus CTLA-4 blockade in lung cancer. At the level of the study: Objective responses arose in roughly 18% of patients, and 25% to 35% experienced disease control.

Comment on this clone: Its antigen is currently unknown.

Germline CDR1 and CDR2: MNHEY and SMNVEV (reference sequence). The CDR3 is 15 amino acids. The ends were cut back, 5 bases at V and 2 bases at J, with 15 bases in the middle. Whole-study results and caveats: After treatment with radiotherapy plus ipilimumab, TCR clones that came from the tumor expanded in blood. Interferon-beta and early blood T cell clone dynamics reportedly predicted response best.

Clones were sequenced by immunoSEQ multiplex PCR, and TCRdb holds only the in-frame ones, with some missing. This table has over 75,000 clones, around 82% appearing once. Chemo-refractory metastatic non-small-cell lung cancer patients underwent focal radiation alongside CTLA-4 blockade with ipilimumab. This TCR came from a human donor with non-small cell lung cancer who had stable disease on radiotherapy plus ipilimumab. The sample was peripheral blood, taken from a patient treated with radiotherapy plus ipilimumab. The chain recombines TRBV27 with TRBJ2-5, with D unclear. This CDR3 is CASSPWRIQQETQYF. For the CDR3, the DNA is TGTGCCAGCAGTCCCTGGCGGATACAACAAGAGACCCAGTACTTC.